One and the same sample provided the 12 T cell receptor beta chains below, sequenced in a study of blood T cell repertoires in COVID-19. Profiling relied on immunoSEQ multiplex PCR, and the TCRdb table lists in-frame clones only, not all of them. The table has approximately 280,000 clones, 90% seen once; the top ten hold 6.8%. The sequenced sample was peripheral blood. These receptors came from a woman aged 25 to 39 with COVID-19, enrolled during active disease.

The rearrangement uses TRBV7-2 and TRBJ1-3, with D unclear. The germline V and J ends were trimmed by 1 base and 2 bases, with 6 bases remaining between them. The CDR3 is 14 residues long. Germline assignment: CDR1 SGHTA and CDR2 FQGNSA. CDR3 residues: CASSLGRPGNTIYF. CDR3 bases: TGTGCCAGCAGCTTAGGCAGGCCTGGAAACACCATATATTTT.

The chain combines TRBV5-1 with TRBJ2-7; TRBD2 matches 10 bases. CDR3 length equals 18 residues. J gave up 7 bases and V 4 bases, and 20 bases lay outside the gene matches. The V gene's germline CDR1 is SGHRS and CDR2 YFSETQ. CDR3 protein: CASSPGRGRLAGVGEQYF. CDR3 nucleotides: TGCGCCAGCAGCCCGGGGAGGGGGCGGCTAGCGGGAGTCGGAGAGCAGTACTTC.

This chain joins TRBV20-1 and TRBJ2-7; 12 nucleotides match TRBD2. Trimming took 3 bases from V and 2 from J; bases not matched to a gene: 5. This CDR3 has 15 residues. Germline CDR1 is DFQATT and CDR2 is SNEGSKA (reference sequence). The CDR3 here is CSASTSGRLTYEQYF. In DNA, the CDR3 is TGCAGTGCTAGTACTAGCGGGAGGCTAACCTACGAGCAGTACTTC.

The J gene is TRBJ2-5, the V gene TRBV19; the D is unclear. V was shortened by 4 bases and J by 4 bases, with 4 bases between the two germline ends. The CDR3 is 11 amino acids. Germline V gene data show CDR1 as LNHDA and CDR2 as SQIVND (reference sequence). The CDR3 sequence: CASSTLETQYF. In DNA form, the CDR3 reads TGTGCCAGTAGTACCCTAGAGACCCAGTACTTC.

This clone showed up just a few times. The CDR3 spells CASRRGQNSEQYF. For the CDR3, the DNA is TGTGCCAGCAGAAGGGGACAGAATTCCGAGCAGTACTTC. V and J are TRBV6-5 and TRBJ2-7; 7 bases line up with TRBD1. The CDR3 totals 13 residues. With 6 bases clipped from V and 6 bases from J, the junction kept 8 bases outside the gene matches. Per the germline V gene, CDR1 is MNHEY and CDR2 is SVGAGI.

The rearrangement uses TRBV5-1 and TRBJ2-6; the match to TRBD1 covers 7 bases. From germline, CDR1 is SGHRS and CDR2 YFSETQ. There are 16 residues in the CDR3. Germline trimming cut 4 bases from V and 2 bases from J; bases unmatched to any gene: 6. For the CDR3, the DNA is TGCGCCAGCAGCCTCACCGGGACAGCTGGGGCCAACGTCCTGACTTTC. Protein: CASSLTGTAGANVLTF.

The CDR3 DNA reads as TGTGCCAGCAGCCAAATAGCGGGAGGGCCCAATGAGCAGTTCTTC. This codes for CASSQIAGGPNEQFF. The genes are TRBV3-1 (or the pseudogene TRBV3-2) and TRBJ2-1; 11 nucleotides line up with TRBD2. The CDR3 contains 15 residues. With 2 bases clipped from V and 6 bases from J, the junction kept 3 bases outside the gene matches. From germline, CDR1 is LGHDT and CDR2 YNNKEL (reference sequence).

V usage is TRBV19 and J usage is TRBJ2-3; TRBD2 aligns across 14 bases. Looked up from germline, CDR1 is LNHDA and CDR2 is SQIVND (reference sequence). The CDR3 sequence is 15 residues long. With 4 bases clipped from V and 5 bases from J, the junction kept 2 bases outside the gene matches. DNA of the CDR3: TGTGCCAGTAGTACTGGACTAGCGGGGGGAGATACGCAGTATTTT. Amino acids: CASSTGLAGGDTQYF.

The chain joins TRBV28 to TRBJ1-3, with D perhaps TRBD1 (5 bases). Looked up from germline, CDR1 is MDHEN and CDR2 is SYDVKM. The CDR3 is made up of 14 amino acids. Trimming shortened V by 7 bases and J by 0 bases, and 10 bases separated the two germline ends. Written as DNA, the CDR3 is TGTGCCAGCACCACAGGAGCCTCTGGAAACACCATATATTTT. Its protein product is CASTTGASGNTIYF.

The chain has TRBV24-1 and TRBJ2-3; TRBD1 is a possible D gene (5 bases). V lost 3 bases to trimming and J lost 5 bases, with 8 bases between them. The CDR3 runs 13 residues. CDR1 and CDR2 (germline): KGHDR, SFDVKD. The CDR3 reads CATSDAGLDTQYF. The CDR3 nucleotides read TGTGCCACCAGTGATGCAGGGTTAGATACGCAGTATTTT.

The chain carries TRBV7-2 and TRBJ2-7; possibly TRBD1 for D (6 bases). The CDR3 spans 15 residues. Per the germline V gene, CDR1 is SGHTA and CDR2 is FQGNSA. Trimming removed 1 base from V and 3 bases from J, with 13 bases in between. The CDR3 nucleotides are TGTGCCAGCAGCTTAGGGGGACAACTTCTCTACGAGCAGTACTTC. Amino acid sequence: CASSLGGQLLYEQYF. Variable domain in full (rest from reference TRBV7-2 and TRBJ2-7): GAGVSQSPSNKVTEKGKDVELRCDPISGHTALYWYRQSLGQGLEFLIYFQGNSAPDKSGLPSDRFSAERTGGSVSTLTIQRTQQEDSAVYLCASSLGGQLLYEQYFGPGTRLTVT.

The genes are TRBV29-1 and TRBJ2-3; TRBD2 agrees at 8 bases. CDR1 is SQVTM and CDR2 is ANQGSEA in the germline V gene. With V trimmed by 7 bases and J by 0 bases, 6 bases remained unmatched. The CDR3 is made up of 14 amino acids. CDR3 DNA sequence: TGCAGCGCTGTGACTAGCGAGAGCACAGATACGCAGTATTTT. It is translated as CSAVTSESTDTQYF.